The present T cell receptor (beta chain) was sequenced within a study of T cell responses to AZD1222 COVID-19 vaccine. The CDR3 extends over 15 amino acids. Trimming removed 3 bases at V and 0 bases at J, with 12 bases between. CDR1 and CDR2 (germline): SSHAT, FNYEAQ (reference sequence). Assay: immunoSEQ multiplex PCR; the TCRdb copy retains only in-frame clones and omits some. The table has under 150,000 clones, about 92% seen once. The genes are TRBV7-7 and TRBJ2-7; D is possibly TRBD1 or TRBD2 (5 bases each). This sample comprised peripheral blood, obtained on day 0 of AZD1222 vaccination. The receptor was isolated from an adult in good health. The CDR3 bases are TGTGCCAGCAGCTTTCGGGACGAAGACTCCTACGAGCAGTACTTC. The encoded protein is CASSFRDEDSYEQYF. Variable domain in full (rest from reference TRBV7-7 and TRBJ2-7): GAGVSQSPRYKVTKRGQDVTLRCDPISSHATLYWYQQALGQGPEFLTYFNYEAQPDKSGLPSDRFSAERPEGSISTLTIQRTEQRDSAMYRCASSFRDEDSYEQYFGPGTRLTVT.